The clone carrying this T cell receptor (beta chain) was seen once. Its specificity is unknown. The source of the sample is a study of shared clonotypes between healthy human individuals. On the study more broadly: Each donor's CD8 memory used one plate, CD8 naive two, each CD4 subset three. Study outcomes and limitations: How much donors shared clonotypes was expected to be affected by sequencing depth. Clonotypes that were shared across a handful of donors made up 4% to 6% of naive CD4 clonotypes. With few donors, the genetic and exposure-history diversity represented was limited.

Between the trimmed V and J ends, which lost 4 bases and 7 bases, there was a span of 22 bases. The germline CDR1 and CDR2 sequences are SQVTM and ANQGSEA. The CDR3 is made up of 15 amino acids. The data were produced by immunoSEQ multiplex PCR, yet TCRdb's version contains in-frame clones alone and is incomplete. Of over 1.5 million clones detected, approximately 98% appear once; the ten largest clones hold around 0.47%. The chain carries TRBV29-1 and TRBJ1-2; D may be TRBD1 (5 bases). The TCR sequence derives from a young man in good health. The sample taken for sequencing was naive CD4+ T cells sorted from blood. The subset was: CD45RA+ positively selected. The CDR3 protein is CSVVGARADPSGYTF. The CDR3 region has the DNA TGCAGCGTTGTAGGGGCACGGGCCGATCCTAGTGGCTACACCTTC.